These 7 T cell receptor beta chains were all obtained from the same sample, sequenced in a study of blood T cell repertoires in COVID-19. Repertoires were generated with immunoSEQ multiplex PCR, while TCRdb's copy carries only in-frame clones and drops some. Of 250,000 to 350,000 clones in the sample, 86% were seen once. Sequenced sample: peripheral blood. These receptors were obtained from a woman aged 45-59 years with acute or convalescent COVID-19.

The V and J genes are TRBV7-2 and TRBJ2-7; no reliable D call. V was cut by 6 bases and J by 2 bases, with 11 bases left in between. Looked up from germline, CDR1 is SGHTA and CDR2 is FQGNSA. The CDR3 consists of 13 residues. CDR3 DNA: TGTGCCAGCAGTCCAGAATCCACCTACGAGCAGTACTTC. Its translation is CASSPESTYEQYF.

The chain carries TRBV6-5 and TRBJ2-3, with D hard to call. The CDR3 is 11 residues long. Germline V gene data show CDR1 as MNHEY and CDR2 as SVGAGI. Between the trimmed V and J ends, which lost 3 bases and 9 bases, there was a span of 7 bases. The CDR3 bases are TGTGCCAGCAGTTATTCTAGGACGCAGTATTTT. Its protein is CASSYSRTQYF.

The chain uses TRBV28 and TRBJ2-1, with 7 bases matching TRBD2. CDR3 size: 19 residues. Unmatched junction bases numbered 13, after V lost 2 bases and J lost 0 bases. CDR1 and CDR2 (germline): MDHEN, SYDVKM. CDR3 DNA: TGTGCCAGCAGTTTACCCTTTCGCTTTAGCGGGCTCTCCTACAATGAGCAGTTCTTC. This gives the protein CASSLPFRFSGLSYNEQFF.

This chain connects TRBV14 to TRBJ2-5; no reliable D call. The CDR3 extends over 15 amino acids. Germline V gives CDR1 SGHDN, CDR2 FVKESK. V dropped 1 base and J dropped 0 bases, with 9 bases sitting between them. The CDR3 sequence is CASSQARRDQETQYF. The CDR3 DNA follows: TGTGCCAGCAGCCAAGCGCGTCGGGACCAAGAGACCCAGTACTTC.

The rearrangement joins TRBV5-4 to TRBJ2-5; 14 bases fit TRBD2. CDR1 is SGHNT and CDR2 is YYREEE in the germline V gene (reference sequence). The CDR3 is 19 amino acids. Germline trimming cut 4 bases from V and 5 bases from J; bases unmatched to any gene: 16. CDR3 nucleotides: TGTGCCAGCAGCCCAATCTTAACCGGGACTAGCGGGAGTAGTGAGACCCAGTACTTC. It yields the protein CASSPILTGTSGSSETQYF.

This clone occurred once. This sequence joins TRBV5-1 and TRBJ2-1; a weak D match, TRBD2 (6 bases). Trimming removed 4 bases at V and 6 bases at J, with 14 bases between. The CDR3 sequence is 14 residues long. Germline V gives CDR1 SGHRS, CDR2 YFSETQ. The DNA of the CDR3 is TGCGCCAGCAGCGTCGTCGGGGGTTCCAATGAGCAGTTCTTC. This sequence encodes CASSVVGGSNEQFF.

This rearrangement joins TRBV7-9 to TRBJ1-2, with TRBD1 matching over 9 bases. This CDR3 region has 13 residues. J lost 4 bases, V lost 11 bases, and 8 bases had no gene match. CDR1 is SEHNR, CDR2 FQNEAQ, per germline (reference sequence). The CDR3 DNA follows: TGTGCCGGCTTCCAGACAGGGGGCTATGGCTACACCTTC. Protein sequence: CAGFQTGGYGYTF.